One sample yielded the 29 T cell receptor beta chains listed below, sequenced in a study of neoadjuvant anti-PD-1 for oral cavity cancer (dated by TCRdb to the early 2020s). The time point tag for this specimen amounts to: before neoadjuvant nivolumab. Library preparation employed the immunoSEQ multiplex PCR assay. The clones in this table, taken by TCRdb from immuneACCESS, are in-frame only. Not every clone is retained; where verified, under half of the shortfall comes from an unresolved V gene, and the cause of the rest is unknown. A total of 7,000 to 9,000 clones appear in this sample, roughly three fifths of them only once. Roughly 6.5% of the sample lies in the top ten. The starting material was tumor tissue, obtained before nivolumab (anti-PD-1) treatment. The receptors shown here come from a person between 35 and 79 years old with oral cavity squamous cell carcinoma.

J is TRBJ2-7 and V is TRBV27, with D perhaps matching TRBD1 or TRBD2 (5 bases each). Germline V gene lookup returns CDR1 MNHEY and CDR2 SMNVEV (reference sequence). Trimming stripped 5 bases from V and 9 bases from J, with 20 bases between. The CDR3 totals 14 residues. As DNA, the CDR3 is TGTGCCAGCAGTCCCAAGGGACCCGATCAGGTGCAGTACTTC. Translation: CASSPKGPDQVQYF.

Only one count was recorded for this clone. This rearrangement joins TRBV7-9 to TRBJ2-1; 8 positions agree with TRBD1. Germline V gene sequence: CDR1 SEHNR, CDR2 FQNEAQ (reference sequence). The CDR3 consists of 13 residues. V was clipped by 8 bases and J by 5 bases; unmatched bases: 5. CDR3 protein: CASDGQGNNEQFF. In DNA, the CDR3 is TGTGCCAGCGACGGACAGGGTAACAATGAGCAGTTCTTC.

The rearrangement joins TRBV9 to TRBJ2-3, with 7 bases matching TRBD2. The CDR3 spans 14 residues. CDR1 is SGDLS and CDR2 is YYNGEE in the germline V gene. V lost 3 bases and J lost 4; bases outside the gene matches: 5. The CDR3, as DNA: TGTGCCAGCAGCGCGAGCGGGAAGGCAGATACGCAGTATTTT. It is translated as CASSASGKADTQYF. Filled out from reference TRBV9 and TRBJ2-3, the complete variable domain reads DSGVTQTPKHLITATGQRVTLRCSPRSGDLSVYWYQQSLDQGLQFLIQYYNGEERAKGNILERFSAQQFPDLHSELNLSSLELGDSALYFCASSASGKADTQYFGPGTRLTVL.

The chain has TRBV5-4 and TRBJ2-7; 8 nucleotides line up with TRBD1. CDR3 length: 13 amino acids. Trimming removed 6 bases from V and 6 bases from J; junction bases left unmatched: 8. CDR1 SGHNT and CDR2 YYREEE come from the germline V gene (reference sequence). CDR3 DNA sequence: TGTGCCAGCAAAGGGCAGGGGGCCTCCGAGCAGTACTTC. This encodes CASKGQGASEQYF.

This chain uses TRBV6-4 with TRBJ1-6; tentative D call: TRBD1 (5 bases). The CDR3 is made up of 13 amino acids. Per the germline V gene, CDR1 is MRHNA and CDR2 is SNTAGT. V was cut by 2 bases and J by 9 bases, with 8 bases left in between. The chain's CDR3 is CASSDGASSPLHF. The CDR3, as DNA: TGTGCCAGCAGTGACGGGGCGAGTTCACCCCTCCACTTT.

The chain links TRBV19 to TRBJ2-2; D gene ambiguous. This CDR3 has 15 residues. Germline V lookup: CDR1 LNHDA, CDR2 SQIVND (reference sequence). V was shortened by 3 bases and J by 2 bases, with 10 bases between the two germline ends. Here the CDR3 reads CASSMPRRNTGELFF. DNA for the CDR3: TGTGCCAGTAGTATGCCGCGACGAAACACCGGGGAGCTGTTTTTT.

DNA for the CDR3: TGTGCCAGCAGCTCCCCATTCGAGGCGCGGGAGGGCAGGGATGAGCAGTTCTTC. Its protein product is CASSSPFEAREGRDEQFF. V is TRBV11-2 and J is TRBJ2-1, with 9 bases matching TRBD2. The germline gives CDR1 SGHAT, CDR2 FQNNGV. Unmatched junction bases numbered 18, after V lost 4 bases and J lost 8 bases. CDR3 length: 18 amino acids. Complete variable domain (other parts from reference TRBV11-2 and TRBJ2-1): EAGVAQSPRYKIIEKRQSVAFWCNPISGHATLYWYQQILGQGPKLLIQFQNNGVVDDSQLPKDRFSAERLKGVDSTLKIQPAKLEDSAVYLCASSSPFEAREGRDEQFFGPGTRLTVL.

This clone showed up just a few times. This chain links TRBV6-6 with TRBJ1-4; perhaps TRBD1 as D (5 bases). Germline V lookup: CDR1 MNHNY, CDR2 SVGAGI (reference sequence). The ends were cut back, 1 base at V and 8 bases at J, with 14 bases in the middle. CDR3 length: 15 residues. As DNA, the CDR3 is TGTGCCAGCAGTTACTGGGGCGGCGCTGGAGAAAAACTGTTTTTT. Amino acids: CASSYWGGAGEKLFF.

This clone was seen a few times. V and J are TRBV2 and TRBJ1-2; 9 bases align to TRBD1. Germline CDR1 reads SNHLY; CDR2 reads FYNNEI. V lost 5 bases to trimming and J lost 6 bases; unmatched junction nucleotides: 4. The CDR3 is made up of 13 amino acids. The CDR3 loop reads CASSPRQGDGYTF. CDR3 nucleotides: TGTGCCAGCAGTCCTAGACAGGGGGATGGCTACACCTTC.

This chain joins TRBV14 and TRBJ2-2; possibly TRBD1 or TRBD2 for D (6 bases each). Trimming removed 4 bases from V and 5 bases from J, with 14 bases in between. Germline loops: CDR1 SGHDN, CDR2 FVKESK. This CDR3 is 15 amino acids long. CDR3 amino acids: CASSRPTGGTGELFF. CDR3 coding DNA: TGTGCCAGCAGCCGACCGACAGGAGGGACCGGGGAGCTGTTTTTT.

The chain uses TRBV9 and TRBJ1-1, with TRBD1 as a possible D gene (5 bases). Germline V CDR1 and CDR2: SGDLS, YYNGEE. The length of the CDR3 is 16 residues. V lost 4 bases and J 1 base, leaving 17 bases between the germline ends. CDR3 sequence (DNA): TGTGCCAGCAGCCCCGGGGGGGGGAGAAAGAACACTGAAGCTTTCTTT. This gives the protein CASSPGGGRKNTEAFF.

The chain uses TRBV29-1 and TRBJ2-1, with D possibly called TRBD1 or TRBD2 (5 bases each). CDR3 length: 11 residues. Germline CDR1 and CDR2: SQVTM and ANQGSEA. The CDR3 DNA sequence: TGCGGGGGACGGTCCTACAATGAGCAGTTCTTC. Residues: CGGRSYNEQFF.

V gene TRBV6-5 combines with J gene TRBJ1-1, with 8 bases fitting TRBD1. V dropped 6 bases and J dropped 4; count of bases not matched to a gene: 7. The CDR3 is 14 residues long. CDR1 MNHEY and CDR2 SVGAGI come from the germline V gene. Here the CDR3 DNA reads TGTGCCAGCAGCTCCACAGGGGGGTCCACTGAAGCTTTCTTT. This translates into CASSSTGGSTEAFF.

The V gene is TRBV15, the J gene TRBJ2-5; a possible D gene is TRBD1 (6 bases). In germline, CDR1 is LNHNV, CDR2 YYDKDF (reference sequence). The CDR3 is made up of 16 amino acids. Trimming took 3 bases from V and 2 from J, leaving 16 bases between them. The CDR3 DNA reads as TGTGCCACCAGCAGTTTTCAGACAGGAGGACAAGAGACCCAGTACTTC. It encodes CATSSFQTGGQETQYF.

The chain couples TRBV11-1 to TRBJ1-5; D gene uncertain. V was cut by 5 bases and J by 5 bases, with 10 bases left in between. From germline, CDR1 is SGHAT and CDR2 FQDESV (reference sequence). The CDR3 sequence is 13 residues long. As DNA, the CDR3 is TGTGCCAGCAGCCAGCAGCGGGATCAGCCCCAGCATTTT. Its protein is CASSQQRDQPQHF.

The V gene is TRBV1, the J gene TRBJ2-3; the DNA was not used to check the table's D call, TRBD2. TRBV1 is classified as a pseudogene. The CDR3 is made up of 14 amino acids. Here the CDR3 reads CTSRLAALTDTQYF. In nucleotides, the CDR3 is TGCACCAGCAGACTAGCGGCCCTCACAGATACGCAGTATTTT.

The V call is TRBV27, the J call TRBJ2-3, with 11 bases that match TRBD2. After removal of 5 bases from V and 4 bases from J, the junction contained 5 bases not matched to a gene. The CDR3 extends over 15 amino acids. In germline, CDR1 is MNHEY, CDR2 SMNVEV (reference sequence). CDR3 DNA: TGTGCCAGCAGTCTTAGCGGGAGGGCATCAGATACGCAGTATTTT. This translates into CASSLSGRASDTQYF.

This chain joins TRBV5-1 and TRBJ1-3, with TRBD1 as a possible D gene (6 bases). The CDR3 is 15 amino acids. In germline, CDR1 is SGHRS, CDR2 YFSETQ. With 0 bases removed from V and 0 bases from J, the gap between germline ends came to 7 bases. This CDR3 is CASSLVQGSGNTIYF. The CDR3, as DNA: TGCGCCAGCAGCTTGGTACAGGGCTCTGGAAACACCATATATTTT.

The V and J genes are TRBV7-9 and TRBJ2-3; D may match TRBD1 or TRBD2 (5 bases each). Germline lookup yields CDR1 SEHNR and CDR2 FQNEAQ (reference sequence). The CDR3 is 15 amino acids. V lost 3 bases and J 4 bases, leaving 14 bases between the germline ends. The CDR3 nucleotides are TGTGCCAGCAGCTTTGAGGGGCAGGGAGCAGATACGCAGTATTTT. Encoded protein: CASSFEGQGADTQYF.

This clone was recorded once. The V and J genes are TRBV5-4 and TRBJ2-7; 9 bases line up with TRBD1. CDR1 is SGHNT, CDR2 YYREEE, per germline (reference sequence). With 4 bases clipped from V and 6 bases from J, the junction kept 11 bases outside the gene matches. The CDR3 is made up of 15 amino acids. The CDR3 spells CASSKRPGQGSEQYF. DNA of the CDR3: TGTGCCAGCAGCAAACGTCCGGGACAGGGTTCCGAGCAGTACTTC.

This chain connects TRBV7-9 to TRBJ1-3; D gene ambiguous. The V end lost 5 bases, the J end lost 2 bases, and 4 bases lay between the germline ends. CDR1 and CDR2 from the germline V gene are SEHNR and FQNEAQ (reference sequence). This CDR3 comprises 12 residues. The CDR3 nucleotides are TGTGCCAGCAGCGCTACTGGAAACACCATATATTTT. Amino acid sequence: CASSATGNTIYF. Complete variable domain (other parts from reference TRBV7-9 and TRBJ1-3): DTGVSQNPRHKITKRGQNVTFRCDPISEHNRLYWYRQTLGQGPEFLTYFQNEAQLEKSRLLSDRFSAERPKGSFSTLEIQRTEQGDSAMYLCASSATGNTIYFGEGSWLTVV.

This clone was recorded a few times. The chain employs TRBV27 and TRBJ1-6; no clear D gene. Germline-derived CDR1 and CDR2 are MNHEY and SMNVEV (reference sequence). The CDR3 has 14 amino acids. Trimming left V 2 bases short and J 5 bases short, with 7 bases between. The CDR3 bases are TGTGCCAGCAGTTTAGCTGATAATAATTCACCCCTCCACTTT. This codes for CASSLADNNSPLHF.

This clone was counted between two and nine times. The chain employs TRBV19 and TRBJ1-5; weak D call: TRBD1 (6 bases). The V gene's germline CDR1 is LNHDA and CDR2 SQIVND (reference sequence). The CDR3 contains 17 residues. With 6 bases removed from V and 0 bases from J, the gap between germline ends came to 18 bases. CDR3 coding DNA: TGTGCCAGTAGCCCTTCGCAACACAGGGATAGCAATCAGCCCCAGCATTTT. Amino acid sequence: CASSPSQHRDSNQPQHF. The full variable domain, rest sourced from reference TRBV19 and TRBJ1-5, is DGGITQSPKYLFRKEGQNVTLSCEQNLNHDAMYWYRQDPGQGLRLIYYSQIVNDFQKGDIAEGYSVSREKKESFPLTVTSAQKNPTAFYLCASSPSQHRDSNQPQHFGDGTRLSIL.

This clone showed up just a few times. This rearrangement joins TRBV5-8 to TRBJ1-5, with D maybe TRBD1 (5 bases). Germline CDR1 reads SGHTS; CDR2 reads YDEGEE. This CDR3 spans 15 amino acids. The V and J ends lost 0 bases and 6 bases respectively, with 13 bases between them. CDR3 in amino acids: CASSLAQVGGQPQHF. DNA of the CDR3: TGTGCCAGCAGCTTGGCTCAGGTTGGGGGTCAGCCCCAGCATTTT.

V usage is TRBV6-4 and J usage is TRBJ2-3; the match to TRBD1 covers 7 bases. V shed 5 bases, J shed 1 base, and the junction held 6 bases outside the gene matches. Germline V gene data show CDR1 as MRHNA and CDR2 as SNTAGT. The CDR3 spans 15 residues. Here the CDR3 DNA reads TGTGCCAGCAGTACTAAGGGGGCAGGCACAGATACGCAGTATTTT. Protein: CASSTKGAGTDTQYF.

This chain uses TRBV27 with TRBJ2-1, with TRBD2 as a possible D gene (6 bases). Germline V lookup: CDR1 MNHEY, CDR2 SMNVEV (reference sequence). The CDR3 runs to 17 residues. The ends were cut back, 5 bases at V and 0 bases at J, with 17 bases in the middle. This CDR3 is CASSLTSRHSSYNEQFF. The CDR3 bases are TGTGCCAGCAGTCTTACTAGCCGGCATAGCTCCTACAATGAGCAGTTCTTC.

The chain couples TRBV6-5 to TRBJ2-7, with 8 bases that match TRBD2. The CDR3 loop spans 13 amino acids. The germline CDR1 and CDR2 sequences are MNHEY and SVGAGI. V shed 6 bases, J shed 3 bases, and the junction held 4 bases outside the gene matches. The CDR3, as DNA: TGTGCCAGCAGACCGGGACTAGACTACGAGCAGTACTTC. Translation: CASRPGLDYEQYF.

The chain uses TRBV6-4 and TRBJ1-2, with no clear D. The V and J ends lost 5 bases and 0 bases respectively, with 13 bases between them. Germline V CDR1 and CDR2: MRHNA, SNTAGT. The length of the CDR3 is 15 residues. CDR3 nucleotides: TGTGCCAGCAGTAAAGATCATTCCCCTAACTATGGCTACACCTTC. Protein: CASSKDHSPNYGYTF.

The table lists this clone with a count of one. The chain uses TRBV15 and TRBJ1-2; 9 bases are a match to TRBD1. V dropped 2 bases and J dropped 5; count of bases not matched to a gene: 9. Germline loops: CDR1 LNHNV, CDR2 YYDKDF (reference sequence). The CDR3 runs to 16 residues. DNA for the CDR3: TGTGCCACCAGCAGAACCGGGACAGGGACGGCATATGGCTACACCTTC. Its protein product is CATSRTGTGTAYGYTF.